The 10 T cell receptor beta chains reported below all come from one sample, sequenced in a study of shared clonotypes between healthy human individuals. TCRdb's table, derived via immunoSEQ multiplex PCR, lists solely in-frame clones and lacks some. Here the sample spans about 660,000 clones, roughly 70% being singletons. What was sequenced was memory CD4+ T cells sorted from blood. Subset: CD45RA-negative fraction. The origin of the receptors is a woman in her 30s in good health.

This chain uses TRBV7-2 with TRBJ2-5; tentative D call: TRBD1 (5 bases). The V end lost 1 base, the J end lost 6 bases, and 24 bases lay between the germline ends. The CDR3 totals 18 residues. Germline-derived CDR1 and CDR2 are SGHTA and FQGNSA. The CDR3 nucleotides are TGTGCCAGCAGCTTAGAATCCTACGGCCAGGGAATCAAAAAGACCCAGTACTTC. Its protein product is CASSLESYGQGIKKTQYF.

The chain couples TRBV19 to TRBJ1-1, with D unclear. The CDR3 sequence is 13 residues long. CDR1 and CDR2 from the germline V gene are LNHDA and SQIVND (reference sequence). V was trimmed by 4 bases and J by 1 base, leaving 7 bases between them. The CDR3 DNA reads TGTGCCAGTAGTAAAGGGTCGAACACTGAAGCTTTCTTT. It translates to CASSKGSNTEAFF.

The DNA of the CDR3 is TGTGCCAGCAGAGTCGGGACAGGGTATGAAAAACTGTTTTTT. Translating it yields CASRVGTGYEKLFF. The chain couples TRBV6-1 to TRBJ1-4, with 9 bases aligning to TRBD1. The trim removed 6 bases at V and 6 bases at J, leaving 5 bases unmatched. Germline V gives CDR1 MNHNS, CDR2 SASEGT. The CDR3 has 14 amino acids.

The gene calls are TRBV6-5 and TRBJ2-1, with D perhaps matching TRBD2 (6 bases). This CDR3 is built from 13 residues. Germline V CDR1 and CDR2: MNHEY, SVGAGI. V lost 6 bases and J 6 bases, leaving 12 bases between the germline ends. The CDR3: CASRREGRNEQFF. The CDR3 DNA sequence: TGTGCCAGCAGGCGGGAAGGGCGCAATGAGCAGTTCTTC.

CDR3: CAWRDRGRVHQPQHF. CDR3 DNA: TGTGCCTGGAGGGACCGGGGCAGGGTTCATCAGCCCCAGCATTTT. The rearrangement links TRBV30 to TRBJ1-5, with a tentative D call TRBD1 (5 bases). The CDR3 contains 15 residues. Trimming left V 3 bases short and J 5 bases short, with 17 bases between. Per the germline V gene, CDR1 is GTSNPN and CDR2 is SVGIG (reference sequence). The complete variable domain, with remaining parts taken from reference TRBV30 and TRBJ1-5, reads SQTIHQWPATLVQPVGSPLSLECTVEGTSNPNLYWYRQAAGRGLQLLFYSVGIGQISSEVPQNLSASRPQDRQFILSSKKLLLSDSGFYLCAWRDRGRVHQPQHFGDGTRLSIL.

The CDR3 loop is CASSLAPLARKETQYF. Written as DNA, the CDR3 is TGCGCCAGCAGCTTGGCCCCCCTAGCGCGGAAAGAGACCCAGTACTTC. J is TRBJ2-5 and V is TRBV5-1, with D possibly TRBD2 on 6 matching bases. Germline loops: CDR1 SGHRS, CDR2 YFSETQ. Trimming stripped 0 bases from V and 3 bases from J, with 15 bases between. The CDR3 runs 16 residues.

The chain couples TRBV10-3 to TRBJ1-4, with a possible D match to TRBD1 (5 bases). V was cut by 0 bases and J by 6 bases, with 14 bases left in between. The CDR3 covers 16 residues. Germline-derived CDR1 and CDR2 are ENHRY and SYGVKD. CDR3 amino acids: CAISESLGTTDEKLFF. The CDR3 bases are TGTGCCATCAGTGAGTCATTGGGGACGACTGATGAAAAACTGTTTTTT.

The rearrangement joins TRBV2 to TRBJ1-5; 8 positions match TRBD1. The CDR3 spans 14 residues. CDR1 is SNHLY, CDR2 FYNNEI, per germline. Germline trimming cut 4 bases from V and 1 base from J; bases unmatched to any gene: 0. CDR3 protein: CASSGQGSNQPQHF. CDR3 in DNA: TGTGCCAGCAGTGGACAGGGGAGCAATCAGCCCCAGCATTTT.

J is TRBJ2-3 and V is TRBV4-3, with TRBD1 matching over 7 bases. V lost 4 bases and J lost 1; bases outside the gene matches: 5. CDR3 size: 15 residues. Germline V lookup: CDR1 LGHNA, CDR2 YSLEER. This chain's CDR3 is CASSLQGRGTDTQYF. The CDR3 DNA sequence: TGCGCCAGCAGCCTACAGGGGCGCGGCACAGATACGCAGTATTTT.

This chain connects TRBV2 to TRBJ2-2; 10 nucleotides agree with TRBD2. Trimming removed 7 bases from V and 4 bases from J; junction bases left unmatched: 12. Germline-derived CDR1 and CDR2 are SNHLY and FYNNEI. The CDR3 has 17 residues. CDR3 residues: CASIDLGTSAFTGELFF. The CDR3 region has the DNA TGTGCCAGCATTGACCTCGGGACTAGCGCCTTCACCGGGGAGCTGTTTTTT.